Following are 16 T cell receptor beta chains from one sample sequenced in a study of cytomegalovirus exposure and HLA in healthy donors. PCR amplification relied on 60 Vbeta primers (plus 13 Jbeta primers). Profiling relied on immunoSEQ multiplex PCR, and the TCRdb table lists in-frame clones only, not all of them. The data show some 120,000 clones, around four fifths seen once. The sample consisted of PBMCs. The receptors were gathered from a male donor in good health and CMV-seropositive.

This CDR3 is CASSSGLAGYEQYF. CDR3 sequence (DNA): TGTGCCAGCAGTTCGGGACTAGCGGGATACGAGCAGTACTTC. This chain links TRBV7-2 with TRBJ2-7; the match to TRBD2 covers 13 bases. Trimming cost V 6 bases and J 4 bases; bases outside gene matches: 3. CDR3 length: 14 residues. Germline values: CDR1 SGHTA, CDR2 FQGNSA.

This rearrangement joins TRBV19 to TRBJ2-2, with D unclear. Germline V gene sequence: CDR1 LNHDA, CDR2 SQIVND (reference sequence). The germline V and J ends were trimmed by 8 bases and 6 bases, with 10 bases remaining between them. The CDR3 sequence is 12 residues long. This CDR3 is CASRPGSGELFF. The CDR3 DNA reads TGTGCCAGTCGCCCCGGGTCCGGGGAGCTGTTTTTT.

The V and J genes are TRBV7-9 and TRBJ2-4, with unresolved D. Germline CDR1 and CDR2: SEHNR and FQNEAQ (reference sequence). The CDR3 sequence is 15 residues long. V dropped 4 bases and J dropped 0 bases, with 10 bases sitting between them. The CDR3 reads CASSSLMIAKNIQYF. DNA for the CDR3: TGTGCCAGCAGCTCCCTAATGATAGCCAAAAACATTCAGTACTTC.

J is TRBJ1-2 and V is TRBV7-2, with 7 bases matching TRBD1. There are 16 residues in the CDR3. Looked up from germline, CDR1 is SGHTA and CDR2 is FQGNSA. Germline trimming cut 5 bases from V and 1 base from J; bases unmatched to any gene: 10. The CDR3 DNA follows: TGTGCCAGCAGCCGGGACAGAGAACTTCTTAACTATGGCTACACCTTC. Amino acids: CASSRDRELLNYGYTF.

The V call is TRBV19, the J call TRBJ2-1; 9 bases are a match to TRBD2. Germline CDR1 and CDR2: LNHDA and SQIVND (reference sequence). There are 15 residues in the CDR3. V lost 1 base to trimming and J lost 6 bases; unmatched junction nucleotides: 4. The CDR3 is CASSIASGTANEQFF. As DNA, the CDR3 is TGTGCCAGTAGTATAGCTAGCGGGACTGCCAATGAGCAGTTCTTC.

The chain carries TRBV19 and TRBJ1-1; no definite D call. From germline, CDR1 is LNHDA and CDR2 SQIVND (reference sequence). This CDR3 contains 18 residues. Trimming removed 2 bases at V and 0 bases at J, with 19 bases between. The CDR3 region has the DNA TGTGCCAGTAGTATATTAAGGTCACTTGAGGGCCTGAACACTGAAGCTTTCTTT. Translated, it gives CASSILRSLEGLNTEAFF.

The chain has TRBV6-8 and TRBJ2-2, with TRBD1 matching over 7 bases. Germline CDR1 is MNHGY and CDR2 is SAAAGT. The CDR3 has 16 residues. V lost 8 bases, J lost 1 base, and 10 bases stayed unmatched. Written as DNA, the CDR3 is TGTGCCAGCCTCCACTTAGGGGGCCGGAACACCGGGGAGCTGTTTTTT. Protein: CASLHLGGRNTGELFF.

In its sample, this clone was seen a few times. This chain joins TRBV29-1 and TRBJ2-5; a weak D match, TRBD2 (6 bases). This CDR3 has 12 residues. Germline V CDR1 and CDR2: SQVTM, ANQGSEA. Trimming shortened V by 3 bases and J by 5 bases, and 10 bases separated the two germline ends. The CDR3 sequence is CSVELGRETQYF. DNA of the CDR3: TGCAGCGTTGAGTTAGGGAGGGAGACCCAGTACTTC.

The J gene is TRBJ2-5, the V gene TRBV5-1; 13 bases fit TRBD2. The DNA end favors TRBJ2-7, so the J call may be wrong. Germline values: CDR1 SGHRS, CDR2 YFSETQ. This CDR3 is built from 15 residues. Here the CDR3 reads CASSWTSGSAYEQYF. The DNA of the CDR3 is TGCGCCAGCAGTTGGACTAGCGGGAGCGCTTACGAGCAGTACTTC.

There are a few counts of this clone. CDR3 DNA: TGTGCCAGTAGTACCGGGAGCTCCTACGAGCAGTACTTC. Its protein product is CASSTGSSYEQYF. The rearrangement uses TRBV19 and TRBJ2-7; TRBD2 might be the D (6 bases). V lost 4 bases and J 0 bases, leaving 7 bases between the germline ends. The CDR3 spans 13 residues. Germline loops: CDR1 LNHDA, CDR2 SQIVND (reference sequence).

The chain couples TRBV19 to TRBJ2-1, with D perhaps matching TRBD2 (5 bases). Germline lookup yields CDR1 LNHDA and CDR2 SQIVND (reference sequence). The CDR3 loop spans 15 amino acids. Trimming stripped 7 bases from V and 1 base from J, with 14 bases between. This chain's CDR3 is CASNRLAGSYNEQFF. The CDR3 nucleotides are TGTGCCAGTAACCGCCTAGCTGGATCCTACAATGAGCAGTTCTTC.

This rearrangement joins TRBV28 to TRBJ2-7; 9 bases are a match to TRBD2. CDR1 and CDR2 (germline): MDHEN, SYDVKM. The CDR3 loop spans 14 amino acids. Trimming removed 3 bases from V and 4 bases from J; junction bases left unmatched: 4. CDR3 protein: CASSLSLAGYEQYF. Written as DNA, the CDR3 is TGTGCCAGCAGTTTGAGTCTAGCGGGGTACGAGCAGTACTTC.

The chain recombines TRBV7-2 with TRBJ1-1, with D hard to call. CDR3 length equals 15 residues. Germline V gene lookup returns CDR1 SGHTA and CDR2 FQGNSA. The V end lost 4 bases, the J end lost 0 bases, and 12 bases lay between the germline ends. The CDR3 coding sequence is TGTGCCAGCAGCTCGGACGGGAGCCTGAACACTGAAGCTTTCTTT. This translates into CASSSDGSLNTEAFF.

The genes are TRBV10-3 and TRBJ2-5; a possible D gene is TRBD1 (6 bases). The last part of the DNA fits TRBJ2-7 better; the J call may be wrong. Per germline, CDR1 ENHRY and CDR2 SYGVKD. This CDR3 has 17 amino acids. The CDR3 region is CAISPPGRGGRSYEQYF. The CDR3 DNA reads as TGTGCCATCAGCCCTCCCGGCAGAGGGGGAAGATCCTACGAGCAGTACTTC.

The chain joins TRBV14 to TRBJ1-6; tentative D call: TRBD1 (5 bases). The V gene's germline CDR1 is SGHDN and CDR2 FVKESK. V lost 5 bases and J lost 4, with 15 bases in between. This CDR3 has 16 amino acids. The CDR3 spells CASSIAGTGYNSPLHF. The DNA for the CDR3 is TGTGCCAGCAGCATTGCGGGGACGGGGTATAATTCACCCCTCCACTTT.

V usage is TRBV28 and J usage is TRBJ2-1, with a tentative D call TRBD2 (7 bases). CDR1 is MDHEN and CDR2 is SYDVKM in the germline V gene. Trimming cost V 6 bases and J 8 bases, with 11 bases left between them. The CDR3 runs 12 residues. DNA for the CDR3: TGTGCCAGCAGACAGGGAGGGTATGAGCAGTTCTTC. Its protein is CASRQGGYEQFF.